The subject of this entry is one T cell receptor (beta chain). The CDR3 consists of 15 residues. V trimming: 5 bases; J trimming: 4 bases; junction bases outside the gene matches: 8. The germline V gene has CDR1 ENHRY and CDR2 SYGVKD. The assay was immunoSEQ multiplex PCR, and TCRdb's table has in-frame clones only and misses some. The repertoire holds more than 200,000 clones, with around 84% as singletons. This sample is drawn from a study of blood T cell repertoires in COVID-19. Study information: Samples representing acute and convalescent COVID-19 were sourced from the United States, Italy and Spain. The analysed material was cDNA or gDNA that came from T cells, B-cell-depleted T cells, or PBMCs.

This TCR derives from a man older than 75 with acute or convalescent COVID-19. The sequenced material came from peripheral blood. This sequence joins TRBV10-3 and TRBJ1-2; 9 bases map to TRBD1. CDR3 residues: CAISSKTGGSYGYTF. CDR3 nucleotides: TGTGCCATCAGTTCTAAGACAGGGGGAAGCTATGGCTACACCTTC.